This T cell receptor (beta chain) was captured in a study of cytomegalovirus exposure and HLA in healthy donors. The CDR3 length is 15 residues. The V gene's germline CDR1 is SGHTA and CDR2 FQGTGA. The junction had 7 bases not matched to a gene; V was cut back by 5 bases and J by 7 bases. The study, taken as a whole, reports: In a later analysis, TCR beta V- and J-gene trimming was associated with a missense DCLRE1C variant. When a later analysis compared HLA-associated TCR beta chains with equally common others, the HLA-associated chains turned out to be more clonally expanded and to have lower generation probabilities. TCR beta chains numbering more than 150 were designated cytomegalovirus-associated.

PCR used 60 Vbeta primers and 13 Jbeta primers. Measured with immunoSEQ multiplex PCR; TCRdb has only the in-frame clones, and not every one. The sample lists about 170,000 clones, over 80% occurring once. A remark on this clone: Antigen unknown.

The chain joins TRBV7-3 to TRBJ2-1; 11 nucleotides agree with TRBD2. The sample was PBMCs. The sequence was collected from a boy aged 2 to 9 in good health and CMV-seronegative. The CDR3 sequence is CASSLAGGGKNEQFF. CDR3 sequence (DNA): TGTGCCAGCAGCCTAGCGGGAGGAGGAAAGAATGAGCAGTTCTTC. Looking up the rest from reference TRBV7-3 and TRBJ2-1 gives the full variable domain: GAGVSQTPSNKVTEKGKYVELRCDPISGHTALYWYRQSLGQGPEFLIYFQGTGAADDSGLPNDRFFAVRPEGSVSTLKIQRTERGDSAVYLCASSLAGGGKNEQFFGPGTRLTVL.